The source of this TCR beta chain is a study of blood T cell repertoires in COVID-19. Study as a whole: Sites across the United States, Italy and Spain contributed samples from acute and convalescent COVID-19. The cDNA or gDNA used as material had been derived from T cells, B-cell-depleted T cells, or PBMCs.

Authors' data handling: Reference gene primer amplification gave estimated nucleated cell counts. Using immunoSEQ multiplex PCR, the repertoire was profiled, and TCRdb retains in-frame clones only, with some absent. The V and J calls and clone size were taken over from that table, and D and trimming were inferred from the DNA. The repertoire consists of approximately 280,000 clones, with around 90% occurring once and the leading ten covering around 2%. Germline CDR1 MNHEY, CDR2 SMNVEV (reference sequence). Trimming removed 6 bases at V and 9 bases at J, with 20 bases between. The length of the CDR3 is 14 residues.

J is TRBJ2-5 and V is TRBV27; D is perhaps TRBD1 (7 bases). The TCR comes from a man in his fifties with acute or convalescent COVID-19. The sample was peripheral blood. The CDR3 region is CASRGAGIRGAQYF. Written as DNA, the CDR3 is TGTGCCAGCAGGGGGGCGGGGATCAGGGGGGCCCAGTACTTC.